A selection of T cell receptor beta chains follows, all from one sample in a study of CD8+ T cells in alopecia areata. Measured with immunoSEQ multiplex PCR; TCRdb has only the in-frame clones, and not every one. This table has about 76,000 clones, approximately 64% appearing once. The input for sequencing was CD8+ T cells sorted from blood, taken at week 24, from a patient treated with tofacitinib. Receptor source: a human donor with alopecia areata. CDR3s include the opening cysteine and the closing phenylalanine or tryptophan. Each record gives: J gene, CDR3 length, V gene, clone size, D gene, CDR3 DNA, CDR3 protein. The D gene is left open where the match is weak. A row's size may be missing; if present it is once, few, many or a size class.

J gene: TRBJ2-7
CDR3 length: 11
V gene: TRBV2
clone size: -
D gene: -
CDR3 DNA: TGTGCCAGCAGCCATTCCCACGAGCAGTACTTC
CDR3 protein: CASSHSHEQYF

J gene: TRBJ1-2
CDR3 length: 14
V gene: TRBV15
clone size: once
D gene: -
CDR3 DNA: TGTGCCACCAGCGCCTCCCGGACGAACTATGGCTACACCTTC
CDR3 protein: CATSASRTNYGYTF

J gene: TRBJ2-7
CDR3 length: 14
V gene: TRBV6-1
clone size: once
D gene: TRBD1
CDR3 DNA: TGTGCCAGCAGTCTACGGACAGGGTGGGGTGAGCAGTACTTC
CDR3 protein: CASSLRTGWGEQYF

J gene: TRBJ2-1
CDR3 length: 13
V gene: TRBV7-9
clone size: -
D gene: -
CDR3 DNA: TGTGCCAGCACCCGAGGCGGGGTCAATGAGCAGTTCTTC
CDR3 protein: CASTRGGVNEQFF

J gene: TRBJ2-7
CDR3 length: 14
V gene: TRBV7-9
clone size: -
D gene: TRBD2
CDR3 DNA: TGTGCCAGCAGCTCGGGACTACGAGCCTACGAGCAGTACTTC
CDR3 protein: CASSSGLRAYEQYF

J gene: TRBJ1-1
CDR3 length: 12
V gene: TRBV4-1
clone size: -
D gene: -
CDR3 DNA: TGCGCCAGCAGCCACGGCAGGGCAGAAGCTTTCTTT
CDR3 protein: CASSHGRAEAFF

J gene: TRBJ1-6
CDR3 length: 15
V gene: TRBV7-3
clone size: -
D gene: -
CDR3 DNA: TGTGCCAGCAGCAAGATGACAGGAACCTATTCACCCCTCCACTTT
CDR3 protein: CASSKMTGTYSPLHF

J gene: TRBJ2-7
CDR3 length: 13
V gene: TRBV4-1
clone size: -
D gene: -
CDR3 DNA: TGCGCCAGCAGCCCCGGGACAAGGGTACAGCAGTACTTC
CDR3 protein: CASSPGTRVQQYF

J gene: TRBJ2-1
CDR3 length: 15
V gene: TRBV4-1
clone size: -
D gene: TRBD2
CDR3 DNA: TGCGCCAGCAGTCCCGGGACTAGCGGGAGTTTTGAGCAGTTCTTC
CDR3 protein: CASSPGTSGSFEQFF

J gene: TRBJ2-7
CDR3 length: 14
V gene: TRBV5-6
clone size: -
D gene: TRBD1
CDR3 DNA: TGTGCCAGCAGCGACGGGACAGGGGGCGCCGAGCAGTACTTC
CDR3 protein: CASSDGTGGAEQYF

J gene: TRBJ2-7
CDR3 length: 12
V gene: TRBV9
clone size: -
D gene: -
CDR3 DNA: TGTGCCAGCAGCCCCATGGACACGCCACTGTACTTC
CDR3 protein: CASSPMDTPLYF

J gene: TRBJ1-5
CDR3 length: 14
V gene: TRBV6-5
clone size: -
D gene: -
CDR3 DNA: TGTGCCAGCAGTTACCGAACAGGTAATCAGCCCCAGCATTTT
CDR3 protein: CASSYRTGNQPQHF

J gene: TRBJ2-7
CDR3 length: 14
V gene: TRBV5-1
clone size: -
D gene: -
CDR3 DNA: TGCGCCAGCAGCCCGGGATCGAACCTCTACGAGCAGTACTTC
CDR3 protein: CASSPGSNLYEQYF

J gene: TRBJ2-5
CDR3 length: 9
V gene: TRBV10-3
clone size: -
D gene: -
CDR3 DNA: TGTGCCGCCGGGGAGACCCAGTACTTC
CDR3 protein: CAAGETQYF

J gene: TRBJ1-5
CDR3 length: 16
V gene: TRBV28
clone size: medium-sized
D gene: TRBD1
CDR3 DNA: TGTGCCAGCAGCCCAAGACAGGGGAAGGTCGGTCAGCCCCAGCATTTT
CDR3 protein: CASSPRQGKVGQPQHF

J gene: TRBJ2-5
CDR3 length: 13
V gene: TRBV29-1
clone size: few
D gene: -
CDR3 DNA: TGCAGCGTAGAACGGGACGATCAAGAGACCCAGTACTTC
CDR3 protein: CSVERDDQETQYF

J gene: TRBJ2-1
CDR3 length: 14
V gene: TRBV27
clone size: -
D gene: TRBD2
CDR3 DNA: TGTGCCAGCAGTCCCGGGACTAGCGGGGTTGAGCAGTTCTTC
CDR3 protein: CASSPGTSGVEQFF

J gene: TRBJ2-2
CDR3 length: 14
V gene: TRBV25-1
clone size: -
D gene: -
CDR3 DNA: TGTGCCAGCAGTGCTGGGTCGAACACCGGGGAGCTGTTTTTT
CDR3 protein: CASSAGSNTGELFF

J gene: TRBJ2-1
CDR3 length: 15
V gene: TRBV6-5
clone size: -
D gene: -
CDR3 DNA: TGTGCCAGCAGGCTAGGAAGGGGGTCCTACAATGAGCAGTTCTTC
CDR3 protein: CASRLGRGSYNEQFF

J gene: TRBJ2-5
CDR3 length: 13
V gene: TRBV15
clone size: -
D gene: -
CDR3 DNA: TGTGCCACCAGCAGAGCTAGGTGGGAGACCCAGTACTTC
CDR3 protein: CATSRARWETQYF

J gene: TRBJ2-7
CDR3 length: 12
V gene: TRBV7-9
clone size: -
D gene: -
CDR3 DNA: TGTGCCAGCAGCCCCCTTGCGGGTGAGCAGTACTTC
CDR3 protein: CASSPLAGEQYF

J gene: TRBJ1-4
CDR3 length: 13
V gene: TRBV6-1
clone size: -
D gene: -
CDR3 DNA: TGTGCCAGCGGGGGGTACAGCTATGAAAAACTGTTTTTT
CDR3 protein: CASGGYSYEKLFF

J gene: TRBJ2-7
CDR3 length: 13
V gene: TRBV7-9
clone size: once
D gene: -
CDR3 DNA: TGTGCCAGCAGCTCCGGGACATCCTACGAGCAGTACTTC
CDR3 protein: CASSSGTSYEQYF

J gene: TRBJ2-7
CDR3 length: 11
V gene: TRBV13
clone size: -
D gene: -
CDR3 DNA: TGTGCCAGCAGCTCCACGGGAGAGCAGTACTTC
CDR3 protein: CASSSTGEQYF

J gene: TRBJ2-1
CDR3 length: 18
V gene: TRBV9
clone size: -
D gene: TRBD2
CDR3 DNA: TGTGCCAGCAGCGTACCCAGGGGGCTAGCGGGAGGGCCCAATGAGCAGTTCTTC
CDR3 protein: CASSVPRGLAGGPNEQFF

J gene: TRBJ2-1
CDR3 length: 12
V gene: TRBV5-1
clone size: few
D gene: -
CDR3 DNA: TGCGCCAGCAGCTGGGGGTCCGATGAGCAGTTCTTC
CDR3 protein: CASSWGSDEQFF

J gene: TRBJ2-3
CDR3 length: 15
V gene: TRBV5-1
clone size: -
D gene: TRBD1
CDR3 DNA: TGCGCCAGCAGCTTGCGGGACAGCCTTACAGATACGCAGTATTTT
CDR3 protein: CASSLRDSLTDTQYF

J gene: TRBJ1-1
CDR3 length: 14
V gene: TRBV7-2
clone size: -
D gene: -
CDR3 DNA: TGTGCCAGCAGCTTGAGCGGTGGGAACACTGAAGCTTTCTTT
CDR3 protein: CASSLSGGNTEAFF

J gene: TRBJ1-2
CDR3 length: 11
V gene: TRBV7-9
clone size: -
D gene: -
CDR3 DNA: TGTGCCAGCAGCTTAGACTTGGACTACACCTTC
CDR3 protein: CASSLDLDYTF

J gene: TRBJ1-2
CDR3 length: 12
V gene: TRBV5-1
clone size: -
D gene: -
CDR3 DNA: TGCGCCAGCAGCTCGGAGTATGGGGGCTACACCTTC
CDR3 protein: CASSSEYGGYTF

J gene: TRBJ2-1
CDR3 length: 13
V gene: TRBV6-5
clone size: once
D gene: -
CDR3 DNA: TGTGCCAGCAGCGCAGGACCGGGGATGACGCAGTTCTTC
CDR3 protein: CASSAGPGMTQFF

J gene: TRBJ2-7
CDR3 length: 15
V gene: TRBV5-1
clone size: few
D gene: TRBD1
CDR3 DNA: TGCGCCAGCAGCTTGGGACAGGGGGCTTCCTACGAGCAGTACTTC
CDR3 protein: CASSLGQGASYEQYF

J gene: TRBJ2-1
CDR3 length: 16
V gene: TRBV4-1
clone size: -
D gene: -
CDR3 DNA: TGCGCCAGCAGCCAAGTCCCCAGGGGGGGGAACAATGAGCAGTTCTTC
CDR3 protein: CASSQVPRGGNNEQFF

J gene: TRBJ1-2
CDR3 length: 13
V gene: TRBV19
clone size: -
D gene: TRBD1
CDR3 DNA: TGTGCCAGTAATACAGGGGATCACTATGGCTACACCTTC
CDR3 protein: CASNTGDHYGYTF

J gene: TRBJ1-1
CDR3 length: 15
V gene: TRBV27
clone size: -
D gene: TRBD1
CDR3 DNA: TGTGCCAGCAGTTTATCAATCAGGGGGCTCGACGAAGCTTTCTTT
CDR3 protein: CASSLSIRGLDEAFF

J gene: TRBJ2-7
CDR3 length: 14
V gene: TRBV14
clone size: -
D gene: -
CDR3 DNA: TGTGCCAGCAGCCATCCGGGACGGAGCTACGAGCAGTACTTC
CDR3 protein: CASSHPGRSYEQYF